This T cell receptor (beta chain) is from a study of glioma-infiltrating T cells after dendritic cell vaccination. Overall study findings and caveats: The cohort had few patients with full blood and tumor sets.

With regard to this clone: Its antigen is undetermined.

Germline-derived CDR1 and CDR2 are SGHRS and YFSETQ. The CDR3 is 14 residues long. V was pared by 6 bases and J by 5 bases, with 16 bases between. As for time point: after dendritic cell vaccination, including at tumor progression/relapse. The PCR used 60 V beta and 13 J beta primers. Using immunoSEQ multiplex PCR, the repertoire was profiled, and TCRdb retains in-frame clones only, with some absent. The data contain tens of thousands of clones, 85% of them seen just once; the ten biggest clones take up over 6.5%. Sequenced material: blood, taken after dendritic cell vaccination. The sequence derives from a human donor with glioblastoma. This chain links TRBV5-1 with TRBJ2-3, with D possibly TRBD2 on 5 matching bases. The chain's CDR3 is CASTVGTSLDTQYF. The CDR3 region has the DNA TGCGCCAGCACGGTGGGAACTAGTTTAGATACGCAGTATTTT.